This TCR beta chain was retrieved from a study of blood T cell repertoires in COVID-19. Looking at the study overall: T cells, B-cell-depleted T cells, or PBMCs provided the cDNA or gDNA that served as material.

Enrollees, about 18 to 95 years old, lived in fewer than 25 US areas. Participant-reported clinical history was the basis for cohort assignment. The recovered donors of Cohort 3 showed two negative PCRs, clearance, or symptom resolution. Trimming removed 1 base from V and 3 bases from J, with 10 bases in between. This CDR3 region has 14 residues. CDR1 MNHNS and CDR2 SASEGT come from the germline V gene. Only in-frame clones appear in the TCRdb table, and some are missing; sequencing was by immunoSEQ multiplex PCR. The data show roughly 200,000 clones, 85% seen once. The chain combines TRBV6-1 with TRBJ2-7; maybe TRBD2 (5 bases). This receptor was obtained from a man aged 40-49 years who had recovered from COVID-19. The sample comprised PBMCs or T cells enriched from blood (not recorded which). The CDR3 loop reads CASSEGGSRYEQYF. The CDR3 DNA reads TGTGCCAGCAGTGAAGGAGGGTCTCGCTACGAGCAGTACTTC.